There are a few counts of the clone carrying this T cell receptor beta chain. Its antigen is undetermined. V was clipped by 6 bases and J by 9 bases, with 15 bases between them. The CDR3 consists of 12 residues. CDR1 is MNHEY and CDR2 is SVGEGT in the germline V gene. This record belongs to a study of T-cell reconstitution after alpha-beta-depleted transplantation in children. Findings of the study overall: For some patients, TCRbeta diversity was high at day 60 because of recipient T cells and thymic progenitors that survived. About two months after transplant, alpha-beta T cells reportedly came from several hundred expanded graft clones. At the one-year point after transplant, T-cell counts and TCRbeta diversity were found to come mostly from T cells that had been newly produced.

Unique molecular identifiers were built into the TCRbeta library. TCRdb fed the PCR reads into MiXCR, producing one record per CDR3 protein. This table has approximately 500,000 distinct CDR3 sequences, over 9.5% appearing once. The receptor was isolated from a child aged 2 to 9 with inherited bone marrow failure, due to receive a stem cell transplant. The chain couples TRBV6-2 or TRBV6-3 to TRBJ2-7, with no clear D. This specimen consisted of PBMCs, obtained before TCRalphabeta/CD19-depleted stem cell transplant. The CDR3 loop reads CASSSRETGQYF. The CDR3, as DNA: TGTGCCAGCAGCAGCCGTGAAACCGGGCAGTACTTC.